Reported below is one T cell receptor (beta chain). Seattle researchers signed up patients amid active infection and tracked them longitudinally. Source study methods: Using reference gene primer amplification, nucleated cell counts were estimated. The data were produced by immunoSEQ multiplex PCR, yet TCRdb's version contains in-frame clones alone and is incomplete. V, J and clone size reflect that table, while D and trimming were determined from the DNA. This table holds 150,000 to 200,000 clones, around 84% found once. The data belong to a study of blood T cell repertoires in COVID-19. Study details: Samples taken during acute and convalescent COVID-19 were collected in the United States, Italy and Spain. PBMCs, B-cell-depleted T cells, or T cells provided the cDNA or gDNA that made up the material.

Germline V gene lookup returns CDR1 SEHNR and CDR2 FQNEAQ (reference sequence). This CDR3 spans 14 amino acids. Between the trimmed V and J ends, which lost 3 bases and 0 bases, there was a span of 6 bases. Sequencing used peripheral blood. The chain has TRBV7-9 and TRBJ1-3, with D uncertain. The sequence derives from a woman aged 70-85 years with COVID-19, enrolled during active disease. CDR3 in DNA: TGTGCCAGCAGCTTCGTACTCTCTGGAAACACCATATATTTT. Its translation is CASSFVLSGNTIYF.